The 27 T cell receptor beta chains presented below share a single source sample, sequenced in a study of T-cell memory formation after mild COVID-19. TCRdb independently ran MiXCR on the 5' RACE reads; one entry per CDR3 protein. Of tens of thousands of distinct CDR3 sequences listed, more than 10% are singletons. Sequenced input: PBMCs or a T cell subset sorted from them (not recorded which). The origin of the receptors is a man aged 18 to 29 who had mild COVID-19 (a few samples of this study predate the infection). Cell type and time point are not known.

The table lists this clonotype with many counts. The rearrangement joins TRBV9 to TRBJ2-1; D gene uncertain. The CDR3 is 12 residues long. Germline-derived CDR1 and CDR2 are SGDLS and YYNGEE. Between the trimmed V and J ends, which lost 0 bases and 7 bases, there was a span of 5 bases. The CDR3 DNA sequence: TGTGCCAGCAGCGTAGACAGAAATGAGCAGTTCTTC. The encoded protein is CASSVDRNEQFF.

V usage is TRBV20-1 and J usage is TRBJ1-2; TRBD1 is a possible D gene (5 bases). The CDR3 is 15 amino acids. The germline V gene encodes CDR1 DFQATT and CDR2 SNEGSKA (reference sequence). With 0 bases removed from V and 4 bases from J, the gap between germline ends came to 15 bases. The CDR3 DNA sequence: TGCAGTGCTAGAGATCCCAGGGCGACGACCTATGGCTACACCTTC. Its translation: CSARDPRATTYGYTF.

This clonotype has only a few counts. CDR3 loop: CASSETGTGGVDTQYF. CDR3 sequence (DNA): TGTGCCAGCAGCGAAACTGGGACAGGGGGCGTAGATACGCAGTATTTT. The chain links TRBV7-9 to TRBJ2-3; TRBD1 matches at 12 bases. Trimming at V came to 5 bases and at J to 5 bases, leaving 8 bases not matched to a gene. The CDR3 runs to 16 residues. CDR1 SEHNR and CDR2 FQNEAQ come from the germline V gene (reference sequence).

V and J are TRBV12-3 or TRBV12-4 and TRBJ2-5; 8 bases match TRBD1. This CDR3 has 13 amino acids. J was trimmed by 5 bases and V by 7 bases; bases with no gene match: 6. CDR3 residues: CASTDRGLETQYF. Written as DNA, the CDR3 is TGTGCCAGCACCGACAGGGGCCTTGAGACCCAGTACTTC.

This clonotype was seen many times. V gene TRBV7-9 combines with J gene TRBJ2-5; perhaps TRBD1 as D (6 bases). The V end was cut by 5 bases, the J end by 5 bases, with 18 bases between. The CDR3 has 15 residues. Germline values: CDR1 SEHNR, CDR2 FQNEAQ (reference sequence). The CDR3 nucleotides are TGTGCCAGCAGCGCATCCGGGACATGGCTGGAGACCCAGTACTTC. Protein: CASSASGTWLETQYF.

This clonotype showed up just a few times. The chain couples TRBV7-6 to TRBJ2-1, with TRBD1 as a possible D gene (7 bases). V lost 2 bases to trimming and J lost 10 bases, with 18 bases between them. This CDR3 is 15 amino acids long. CDR1 and CDR2 from the germline V gene are SGHVS and FNYEAQ. The CDR3 DNA is TGTGCCAGCAGCTTACAGGGGGGAGTGGCAAGGGAGCAGTTCTTC. This codes for CASSLQGGVAREQFF.

This sequence joins TRBV27 and TRBJ2-1, with 7 bases matching TRBD2. V lost 7 bases to trimming and J lost 3 bases; unmatched junction nucleotides: 12. This CDR3 has 16 residues. Germline CDR1 reads MNHEY; CDR2 reads SMNVEV (reference sequence). The CDR3 sequence is CASTRLATVLYNEQFF. The CDR3 coding sequence is TGTGCCAGCACCAGACTAGCCACTGTTCTCTACAATGAGCAGTTCTTC.

This chain uses TRBV7-9 with TRBJ2-2; 10 positions agree with TRBD1. There are 16 residues in the CDR3. CDR1 SEHNR and CDR2 FQNEAQ come from the germline V gene (reference sequence). The J segment lost 2 bases and the V segment lost 5 bases, leaving 5 bases of the junction unmatched. The CDR3 nucleotides are TGTGCCAGCAGCCCAGACAGGGGGCGCAACACCGGGGAGCTGTTTTTT. This sequence encodes CASSPDRGRNTGELFF.

The V call is TRBV4-3, the J call TRBJ2-1; D not certain. CDR1 LGHNA and CDR2 YSLEER come from the germline V gene. Trimming left V 1 base short and J 0 bases short, with 7 bases between. The CDR3 is made up of 15 amino acids. CDR3 nucleotide sequence: TGCGCCAGCAGCCAAGGTGTTTACTCCTACAATGAGCAGTTCTTC. It yields the protein CASSQGVYSYNEQFF.

This clonotype was detected only a few times. This sequence joins TRBV2 and TRBJ2-7; possibly TRBD1 for D (6 bases). Germline CDR1 SNHLY, CDR2 FYNNEI. The CDR3 is made up of 12 amino acids. The V and J ends lost 2 bases and 5 bases respectively, with 7 bases between them. The CDR3 is CASSEYRDEQYF. The CDR3 DNA follows: TGTGCCAGCAGTGAATACAGGGACGAGCAGTACTTC.

This chain uses TRBV20-1 with TRBJ1-1; 7 bases are a match to TRBD1. The CDR3 runs to 14 residues. The J segment lost 6 bases and the V segment lost 2 bases, leaving 9 bases of the junction unmatched. Germline values: CDR1 DFQATT, CDR2 SNEGSKA (reference sequence). CDR3 nucleotides: TGCAGTGCTAGATCCCCGACAGGGAAGGCTGAAGCTTTCTTT. Translation: CSARSPTGKAEAFF.

The genes are TRBV6-6 and TRBJ1-1; D is ambiguous. CDR1 is MNHNY and CDR2 is SVGAGI in the germline V gene (reference sequence). V lost 0 bases to trimming and J lost 1 base, with 12 bases between them. The CDR3 has 16 residues. CDR3 in amino acids: CASSYSGEPKNTEAFF. CDR3 bases: TGTGCCAGCAGTTACTCCGGGGAGCCGAAGAACACTGAAGCTTTCTTT.

CDR3 loop: CASSGETGANTF. In DNA, the CDR3 is TGTGCCAGCAGCGGAGAGACAGGGGCAAACACCTTC. The chain is built from TRBV9 and TRBJ1-2; TRBD1 matches 8 bases. The length of the CDR3 is 12 residues. CDR1 is SGDLS and CDR2 is YYNGEE in the germline V gene. The ends lost 3 bases at V and 12 bases at J; junction bases unmatched: 7.

This clonotype appeared a few times. V is TRBV6-2 or TRBV6-3 and J is TRBJ2-7, with D unclear. The CDR3 runs to 16 residues. The V and J ends lost 0 bases and 0 bases respectively, with 12 bases between them. The germline CDR1 and CDR2 sequences are MNHEY and SVGEGT. The CDR3 DNA reads TGTGCCAGCAGTTACTCATCGTGGGCCGGCTCCTACGAGCAGTACTTC. It codes for CASSYSSWAGSYEQYF.

CDR3 sequence: CASSYVRGNEQYV. CDR3 sequence (DNA): TGTGCCAGCAGTTACGTCAGGGGTAACGAGCAGTACGTC. The gene calls are TRBV6-2 or TRBV6-3 and TRBJ2-7; TRBD1 might be the D (6 bases). V lost 2 bases and J 5 bases, leaving 10 bases between the germline ends. Germline CDR1 is MNHEY and CDR2 is SVGEGT. The CDR3 has 13 amino acids.

This clonotype was counted a few times. This chain uses TRBV18 with TRBJ2-1; the D is unclear. Germline CDR1 is KGHSH and CDR2 is LQKENI. V dropped 6 bases and J dropped 7 bases, with 7 bases sitting between them. This CDR3 has 11 amino acids. CDR3 residues: CASSPRNEQFF. CDR3 coding DNA: TGTGCCAGCTCCCCCAGGAATGAGCAGTTCTTC.

By sample fraction, this clonotype is medium-sized. V and J are TRBV20-1 and TRBJ1-1, with TRBD1 matching 7 bases. V lost 5 bases and J lost 1; bases outside the gene matches: 1. The CDR3 has 12 residues. The V gene's germline CDR1 is DFQATT and CDR2 SNEGSKA (reference sequence). The DNA for the CDR3 is TGCAGTGCTTGGACAGGGAACACTGAAGCTTTCTTT. It translates to CSAWTGNTEAFF.

The chain links TRBV7-2 to TRBJ1-5; 8 bases fit TRBD1. The CDR3 sequence is 16 residues long. CDR1 is SGHTA and CDR2 is FQGNSA in the germline V gene. V was clipped by 1 base and J by 5 bases; unmatched bases: 7. The CDR3 is CASSLDVRGLDQPQHF. For the CDR3, the DNA is TGTGCCAGCAGCTTAGACGTCAGGGGGCTCGATCAGCCCCAGCATTTT. The variable domain in full, with the rest retrieved from reference TRBV7-2 and TRBJ1-5, is GAGVSQSPSNKVTEKGKDVELRCDPISGHTALYWYRQSLGQGLEFLIYFQGNSAPDKSGLPSDRFSAERTGGSVSTLTIQRTQQEDSAVYLCASSLDVRGLDQPQHFGDGTRLSIL.

CDR3 coding DNA: TGTGCCAGCAGTCAGACTAGCGGGGGGGCGGGTGATACGCAGTATTTT. Protein: CASSQTSGGAGDTQYF. J is TRBJ2-3 and V is TRBV27; TRBD2 agrees at 14 bases. Losses at the gene ends were 5 bases for V and 6 bases for J; bases not matched to a gene: 7. This CDR3 spans 16 amino acids. The germline V gene encodes CDR1 MNHEY and CDR2 SMNVEV (reference sequence).

There are a few counts of this clonotype. V and J are TRBV7-9 and TRBJ2-5, with 8 bases aligning to TRBD1. The CDR3 has 17 amino acids. Trimming took 5 bases from V and 5 from J; bases not matched to a gene: 16. Germline assignment: CDR1 SEHNR and CDR2 FQNEAQ (reference sequence). The chain's CDR3 is CASSLRQGRGLTETQYF. The DNA for the CDR3 is TGTGCCAGCAGCCTAAGGCAGGGCAGGGGGCTCACGGAGACCCAGTACTTC.

This rearrangement joins TRBV29-1 to TRBJ1-1; D call uncertain. V was clipped by 4 bases and J by 1 base, with 4 bases between them. Germline loops: CDR1 SQVTM, CDR2 ANQGSEA. CDR3 size: 11 residues. Written as DNA, the CDR3 is TGCAGCGTTGTACAGAACACTGAAGCTTTCTTT. It codes for CSVVQNTEAFF.

The chain is built from TRBV7-2 and TRBJ1-5; D remains ambiguous. Germline V gene lookup returns CDR1 SGHTA and CDR2 FQGNSA. Deletions cut 4 bases from V and 4 bases from J, with 11 bases between. The CDR3 contains 14 residues. CDR3 residues: CASSSSSGNQPQHF. DNA of the CDR3: TGTGCCAGCAGCTCCTCATCGGGGAATCAGCCCCAGCATTTT.

Concerning this clonotype itself: A read error may produce the germline difference seen at one junction end. The chain employs TRBV20-1 and TRBJ2-1; 8 positions agree with TRBD1. This CDR3 region has 19 residues. Germline V CDR1 and CDR2: DFQATT, SNEGSKA (reference sequence). The CDR3 loop is CSARDFLLFTGTGPRGELF. The CDR3 nucleotides are TGCAGTGCTAGAGATTTCCTCCTATTTACCGGGACAGGCCCTCGCGGGGAGCTCTTC.

The sample holds a few counts of this clonotype. The chain couples TRBV6-2 or TRBV6-3 to TRBJ2-1; D gene uncertain. CDR1 and CDR2 (germline): MNHEY, SVGEGT. Trimming removed 4 bases at V and 2 bases at J, with 12 bases between. The CDR3 has 15 residues. CDR3 amino acids: CASSSPSEPYNEQFF. Here the CDR3 DNA reads TGTGCCAGCAGTTCTCCCTCAGAGCCCTACAATGAGCAGTTCTTC.

V usage is TRBV7-3 and J usage is TRBJ2-3; the D gene is possibly TRBD2 (6 bases). CDR1 SGHTA and CDR2 FQGTGA come from the germline V gene. The CDR3 loop spans 14 amino acids. V lost 5 bases, J lost 6 bases, and 15 bases lay in between. CDR3 bases: TGTGCCAGCAGCCCGGACTCCGGGAGTGATACGCAGTATTTT. It yields the protein CASSPDSGSDTQYF.

V and J are TRBV7-9 and TRBJ2-5; D call uncertain. V lost 6 bases to trimming and J lost 1 base, with 9 bases between them. CDR1 SEHNR and CDR2 FQNEAQ come from the germline V gene (reference sequence). The CDR3 contains 13 residues. The CDR3 nucleotides are TGTGCCAGCAGTCCAAGGAGCCAAGAGACCCAGTACTTC. Encoded protein: CASSPRSQETQYF.

This clonotype was recorded a few times. The chain carries TRBV7-2 and TRBJ1-3; D is unclear. The germline V gene has CDR1 SGHTA and CDR2 FQGNSA. The CDR3 runs 16 residues. V lost 5 bases and J 0 bases, leaving 14 bases between the germline ends. The CDR3: CASSPYNRGSGNTIYF. The CDR3 nucleotides are TGTGCCAGCAGCCCTTACAACCGGGGCTCTGGAAACACCATATATTTT.